This entry describes one T cell receptor (beta chain). Its antigen remains unknown. The source of the sample is a study of cytomegalovirus exposure and HLA in healthy donors. Study-wide context: Genotyping of roughly 400 donors showed that 65% to 90% belonged to the Caucasian-associated ancestry cluster. Overall study results and limits: Confirmation in vitro established that a few CMV-associated chains were specific for CMV antigens.

In the PCR, 60 Vbeta and 13 Jbeta primers were used. Assay: immunoSEQ multiplex PCR; the TCRdb copy retains only in-frame clones and omits some. Among 85,000 to 130,000 clones listed, 70% to 80% were seen once. Sequencing input: PBMCs. The receptor comes from a boy aged 5 to 17 in good health and CMV-seronegative.

The DNA for the CDR3 is TGTGCCTGGGACAGGGGAACTCGGGAGCAGTACTTC. Its translation: CAWDRGTREQYF. V and J are TRBV30 and TRBJ2-5; 8 bases are shared with TRBD1. CDR3 length: 12 amino acids. Germline values: CDR1 GTSNPN, CDR2 SVGIG (reference sequence). V shed 5 bases, J shed 11 bases, and the junction held 10 bases outside the gene matches.